A selection of T cell receptor beta chains follows, all from one sample in a study of regulatory T cells in long-lasting Graves disease. TCRdb reprocessed the multiplex PCR reads with MiXCR, giving one entry per CDR3 protein. This table holds about 620,000 distinct CDR3 sequences, about 16% found once. This same sample was also part of a study on T cells in Graves' hyperthyroidism and ophthalmopathy.

The material was peripheral blood mononuclear cells (PBMCs), obtained at new diagnosis, from a patient treated with antithyroid drugs. The receptors here all came from a woman in her thirties with Graves disease. CDR3s include the opening cysteine and the closing phenylalanine or tryptophan. Each record gives: clone size, V gene, D gene, J gene, CDR3 DNA, CDR3 protein. D genes are given only for firm matches. Clone size appears in some rows only: once, few, many, or a class for an expanded clone.

>NA|TRBV28|TRBD2|TRBJ2-7
TGTGCCAGCAGCCGGGCGCCCGGACTAGCGGGAGCCAGGTCGTACGAGCAGTACTTC
CASSRAPGLAGARSYEQYF
>many|TRBV27|TRBD2|TRBJ2-1
TGTGCCAGCAGTCCTAGCGGGAGGGTATATGAGCAGTTCTTC
CASSPSGRVYEQFF
>many|TRBV2|NA|TRBJ2-3
TGTGCCAGCAGGACAAACACAGATACGCAGTATTTT
CASRTNTDTQYF
>many|TRBV6-1|NA|TRBJ2-5
TGTGCCAGCAGTGAACCGGGGCATAAAATGGGAGAGACCCAGTACTTC
CASSEPGHKMGETQYF
>many|TRBV6-5|TRBD1|TRBJ2-7
TGTGCCAGCAGTTACCCAACCCCGGGACAGGGGGCGCGGCGGGAGCAGTACTTC
CASSYPTPGQGARREQYF
>many|TRBV20-1|TRBD2|TRBJ2-3
TGCAGTGCTAGAGCAGCGGGAGACGGGAGGGCAGATACGCAGTATTTT
CSARAAGDGRADTQYF
>NA|TRBV4-1|TRBD2|TRBJ2-7
TGCGCCAGCAGGAACGTATACAGGACTAGCGGGGGCCTTTACGAGCAGTACTTC
CASRNVYRTSGGLYEQYF
>NA|TRBV20-1|TRBD2|TRBJ2-2
TGCAGTGCTAGCCGTGTTACTAGCGGACCGAACACCGGGGAGCTGTTTTTT
CSASRVTSGPNTGELFF
>many|TRBV12-3/TRBV12-4|NA|TRBJ2-3
TGTGCCAGCAGCACATTCCTCCAGGCAGATACGCAGTATTTT
CASSTFLQADTQYF
>many|TRBV29-1|NA|TRBJ2-1
TGCAGCGTTGAGGGGTCGGAGACCTACAATGAGCAGTTCTTC
CSVEGSETYNEQFF
>many|TRBV6-5|NA|TRBJ1-2
TGTGCCAGCAGTTACAAAGCCGACTATGGCTACACCTTC
CASSYKADYGYTF
>NA|TRBV27|NA|TRBJ2-3
TGTGCCAGCAGTGAAAGGAGAGATACGCAGTATTTT
CASSERRDTQYF
>NA|TRBV19|TRBD1|TRBJ1-1
TGTGCCAGTAGTATCGTTATAGGGACAGGGCATTGTAAAGCTTTCTTT
CASSIVIGTGHCKAFF
>once|TRBV11-2|NA|TRBJ2-1
TGTGCCAGCAGCCTACCCCTCCCCCGGGCCTCGGGTGAGCAGTTCTTC
CASSLPLPRASGEQFF
>many|TRBV19|NA|TRBJ1-1
TGTGCCAGTAGTATGGGGATCTGGACTGAAGCTTTCTTT
CASSMGIWTEAFF
>NA|TRBV5-1|NA|TRBJ1-1
TGTGCCAGCAAATTCGGGGGGGGGCAATGGAGTGAAGCTTTCTTT
CASKFGGGQWSEAFF
>NA|TRBV4-1|NA|TRBJ1-1
TGCGCCAGCAGCCGATCCGGACAGACTGAAGCTTTCTTT
CASSRSGQTEAFF
>many|TRBV6-1|NA|TRBJ2-7
TGTGCCAGCAGTACCAGCGTGACCTACGAGCAGTACTTC
CASSTSVTYEQYF
>many|TRBV5-1|NA|TRBJ2-7
TGCGCCAGCAGCTTGGGGGACACCCTAGGGTACGAGCAGTACTTC
CASSLGDTLGYEQYF
>NA|TRBV10-1|NA|TRBJ2-3
TGCGCCAGCAGTGAAGGGAGCTCCATTCTCACAGATACGCAGTATTTT
CASSEGSSILTDTQYF
>NA|TRBV6-2/TRBV6-3|NA|TRBJ2-7
TGTGCCAGCAGTTTATCACAGGGAGACCTCCTCTACGAGCAGTACTTC
CASSLSQGDLLYEQYF
>NA|TRBV19|TRBD2|TRBJ2-5
TGTGCCAGTAGTCCGCTTGGGAGCGGGGTCCAAGAGACCCAGTACTTC
CASSPLGSGVQETQYF
>NA|TRBV2|NA|TRBJ1-1
TGTGCCAGCGTGATCCAGGGGCCAAACACTGAAGCTTTCTTT
CASVIQGPNTEAFF
>NA|TRBV7-9|TRBD1|TRBJ1-4
TGTGCCAGCAGCACTCGGACAGGGGCGTTTAATGAAAAACTGTTTTTT
CASSTRTGAFNEKLFF
>many|TRBV6-1|NA|TRBJ1-4
TGTGCCAGTGGACGGGGAGCGAATGAAAAACTGTTTTTT
CASGRGANEKLFF
>few|TRBV20-1|NA|TRBJ2-2
TGCAGTGCTAGAGTCACGAACACCGGGGAGCTGTTTTTT
CSARVTNTGELFF
>many|TRBV28|NA|TRBJ1-3
TGTGCCAGCAGTGCGTCGGGGGCTGCCGGAAACACCATATATTTT
CASSASGAAGNTIYF
>many|TRBV27|NA|TRBJ2-3
TGTGCCAGCAGTAGGATAGCGTTCGATACGCAGTATTTT
CASSRIAFDTQYF
>few|TRBV28|NA|TRBJ2-4
TGTGCCAGCAGTTTATTTACGGATAACCTGGGGGCCGGTCAGTACTTC
CASSLFTDNLGAGQYF
>NA|TRBV30|TRBD1|TRBJ1-2
TGTGCCTGGAATCCAGGGGGCTTGAGTGGCTACACCTTC
CAWNPGGLSGYTF
>many|TRBV11-3|NA|TRBJ2-7
TGTGCCAGCAGCTCCATTAAGAGCGAGCAGTACTTC
CASSSIKSEQYF
>many|TRBV12-3/TRBV12-4|NA|TRBJ2-7
TGTGCCAGCTCTGAGCGGATCTCCTACGAGCAGTACTTC
CASSERISYEQYF
>NA|TRBV7-3|NA|TRBJ2-7
TGTGCCAGCAGCTTAAACGGCGGGGCTGCCTACGAGCAGTACTTC
CASSLNGGAAYEQYF
>many|TRBV28|TRBD1|TRBJ2-7
TGTGCCAGCAGCCGCCCTCCGGACAGGGGGCCCCAAGCTGATTTC
CASSRPPDRGPQADF
>NA|TRBV19|TRBD1|TRBJ2-3
TGTGCCAGTAGTACCTTCAGGGGGTGGGACACAGATACGCAGTATTTT
CASSTFRGWDTDTQYF
>few|TRBV7-9|TRBD1|TRBJ2-4
TGTGCCAGCAGCTTCGGACAGGGGGCGCTGGCCAAAAACATTCAGTACTTC
CASSFGQGALAKNIQYF
>many|TRBV28|NA|TRBJ1-1
TGTGCCAGCAGTTTATGGGCCAGGCGGGGCACTGAAGCTTTCTTT
CASSLWARRGTEAFF
>many|TRBV6-5|TRBD2|TRBJ2-5
TGTGCCAGCAGTTACGGCGTAGTGGGGGGGACCCAAGAGACCCAGTACTTC
CASSYGVVGGTQETQYF
>many|TRBV2|NA|TRBJ2-1
TGTGCCAGCAATATCCGGAGCAATGAGCAGTTCTTC
CASNIRSNEQFF
>few|TRBV24-1|TRBD2|TRBJ2-7
TGTGCCACCAGTGATGCCGGGACTAGCGGGAAGATTTACGAGCAGTACTTC
CATSDAGTSGKIYEQYF
>NA|TRBV20-1|NA|TRBJ2-7
TGCAGTGCCCATCCATGGCCAGGGGTAAACTACGAGCAGTACTTC
CSAHPWPGVNYEQYF
>NA|TRBV5-6|NA|TRBJ2-5
TGTGCCAGCACCCCATTCGAGGGTGAGGAGACCCAGTACTTC
CASTPFEGEETQYF
>many|TRBV11-1|NA|TRBJ2-5
TGTGCCAGCAGCACCACGTGGGGGACAAGGAAGACCCAGTACTTC
CASSTTWGTRKTQYF
>NA|TRBV5-1|NA|TRBJ2-7
TGCGCCAGCAGCTTGGAGCCTACGGGGACATTACCCTACGAGCAGTACTTC
CASSLEPTGTLPYEQYF
>NA|TRBV29-1|TRBD2|TRBJ2-3
TGCAGCGTTCAGTCCCTAGCGGCCAGCACAGATACGCAGTATTTT
CSVQSLAASTDTQYF
>NA|TRBV27|NA|TRBJ2-7
TGTGCCAGCAGTTTATCGGTCGAAACCTACGAGCAGTACTTC
CASSLSVETYEQYF
>NA|TRBV20-1|NA|TRBJ2-7
TGCAGTGCCAGAGGACGGAACTACGAGCAGTACTTC
CSARGRNYEQYF